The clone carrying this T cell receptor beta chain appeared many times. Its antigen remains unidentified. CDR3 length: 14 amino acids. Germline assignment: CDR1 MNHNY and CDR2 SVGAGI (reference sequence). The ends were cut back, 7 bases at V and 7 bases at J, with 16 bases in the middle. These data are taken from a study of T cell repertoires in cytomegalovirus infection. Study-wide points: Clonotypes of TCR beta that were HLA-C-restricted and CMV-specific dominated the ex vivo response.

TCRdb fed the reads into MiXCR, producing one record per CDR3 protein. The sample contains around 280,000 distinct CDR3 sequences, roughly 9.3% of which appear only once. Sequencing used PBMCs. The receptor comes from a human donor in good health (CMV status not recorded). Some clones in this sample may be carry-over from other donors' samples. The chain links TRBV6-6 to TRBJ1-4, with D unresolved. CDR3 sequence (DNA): TGTGCCAGCACTAACGGTGGTTTAACTGAAAAACTGTTTTTT. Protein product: CASTNGGLTEKLFF.